One and the same sample provided the 11 T cell receptor beta chains below, sequenced in a study of blood T cells in healthy people across ages (dated by TCRdb to about 2015). Libraries were built with 5' RACE. The second PCR ran for roughly 6 to 11 cycles and used a J-beta primer mix along with a sample-barcoded 5' primer. Through fastp at Q25 and MiXCR, TCRdb rebuilt clones from the public reads, retaining in-frame beta chains. Every distinct CDR3 protein forms one entry, paired with its most common genes and DNA. This sample has 1.5 million to 2 million distinct CDR3 sequences in its table, and 30% to 40% of those were observed once. Under 30% of the sample is in the top ten clones. The source material was blood. The receptors shown here come from a human donor in good health.

The J gene is TRBJ1-2, the V gene TRBV20-1; a possible D gene is TRBD1 (5 bases). Germline CDR1 DFQATT, CDR2 SNEGSKA (reference sequence). CDR3 length equals 11 residues. Deletions cut 2 bases from V and 8 bases from J, with 9 bases between. The CDR3 sequence is CSARQGRGYTF. CDR3 nucleotide sequence: TGCAGTGCTAGACAGGGTCGCGGCTACACCTTC.

The V call is TRBV29-1, the J call TRBJ1-4; a possible D gene is TRBD1 (5 bases). The germline V gene has CDR1 SQVTM and CDR2 ANQGSEA. The CDR3 extends over 14 amino acids. V gave up 4 bases and J gave up 3 bases, with 12 bases separating them. In DNA form, the CDR3 reads TGCAGCGTTGCCCGGGACCAGGCTAATGAAAAACTGTTTTTT. Translated: CSVARDQANEKLFF.

The chain joins TRBV20-1 to TRBJ2-5; D is possibly TRBD1 (5 bases). V dropped 4 bases and J dropped 4 bases, with 13 bases sitting between them. The CDR3 covers 13 residues. Germline V lookup: CDR1 DFQATT, CDR2 SNEGSKA (reference sequence). The CDR3 region has the DNA TGCAGTGCTACCACAAGGGGCGTAGAGACCCAGTACTTC. Translating gives CSATTRGVETQYF.

V and J are TRBV24-1 and TRBJ2-3, with D unresolved. V lost 4 bases, J lost 1 base, and 14 bases lay in between. Germline V CDR1 and CDR2: KGHDR, SFDVKD. The length of the CDR3 is 16 residues. CDR3 DNA: TGTGCCACCAGTGAGGCCAATTCCTTTGGCACAGATACGCAGTATTTT. This gives the protein CATSEANSFGTDTQYF.

This clonotype appeared a few times. The rearrangement links TRBV4-2 to TRBJ1-5; possibly TRBD1 for D (5 bases). There are 13 residues in the CDR3. Germline V gene data show CDR1 as LGHNA and CDR2 as YNFKEQ. Trimming removed 9 bases at V and 3 bases at J, with 12 bases between. The CDR3 spells CASGRAVNQPQHF. For the CDR3, the DNA is TGTGCCAGTGGCAGGGCAGTCAATCAGCCCCAGCATTTT.

This clonotype was counted only a few times. The chain combines TRBV4-3 with TRBJ1-2; possible D gene TRBD1, 5 bases. CDR1 LGHNA and CDR2 YSLEER come from the germline V gene. V lost 4 bases to trimming and J lost 4 bases, with 13 bases between them. The CDR3 runs 14 residues. CDR3: CASSRRKGSYGYTF. CDR3 in DNA: TGCGCCAGCAGCCGACGTAAGGGGTCCTATGGCTACACCTTC.

This chain joins TRBV2 and TRBJ2-3, with 10 bases lining up with TRBD2. The germline V gene has CDR1 SNHLY and CDR2 FYNNEI. The J segment lost 2 bases and the V segment lost 6 bases, leaving 8 bases of the junction unmatched. This CDR3 comprises 16 residues. The CDR3: CASRTGLATSTDTQYF. DNA of the CDR3: TGTGCCAGCAGGACGGGACTAGCGACGTCCACAGATACGCAGTATTTT.

V and J are TRBV20-1 and TRBJ1-2; D gene unclear. V was cut by 0 bases and J by 7 bases, with 9 bases left in between. The CDR3 contains 12 residues. The germline V gene has CDR1 DFQATT and CDR2 SNEGSKA (reference sequence). For the CDR3, the DNA is TGCAGTGCTAGAGATCGGCCTTTTGGCTACACCTTC. Translation: CSARDRPFGYTF.

The V call is TRBV21-1, the J call TRBJ1-5; the table calls TRBD1, which could not be checked here. TRBV21-1 is a listed pseudogene. The length of the CDR3 is 17 residues. The CDR3 bases are TGTGCCCCTTCACTCTTCTACGACAGGGGGCTTAGTCAGCCCCAGCATTTT. Its translation: CAPSLFYDRGLSQPQHF.

The V and J genes are TRBV29-1 and TRBJ2-1; 11 positions match TRBD2. Germline-derived CDR1 and CDR2 are SQVTM and ANQGSEA. The CDR3 covers 14 residues. Trimming took 8 bases from V and 4 from J; bases not matched to a gene: 7. CDR3 DNA: TGCAGCACCCGAACTAGCGGGGGATACAATGAGCAGTTCTTC. The encoded protein is CSTRTSGGYNEQFF.

The J gene is TRBJ1-5, the V gene TRBV19; D is possibly TRBD1 (5 bases). Germline V gene lookup returns CDR1 LNHDA and CDR2 SQIVND (reference sequence). The germline V and J ends were trimmed by 1 base and 3 bases, with 10 bases remaining between them. The CDR3 totals 15 residues. The CDR3 reads CASSIGGNVNQPQHF. The CDR3 DNA follows: TGTGCCAGTAGTATAGGGGGGAACGTCAATCAGCCCCAGCATTTT.